This T cell receptor beta chain was sequenced during a study of T cells in localized non-small cell lung cancer. Study-level results: Adjacent lung held a median roughly 50 of the top 100 tumor clones.

Libraries were prepared by immunoSEQ multiplex PCR; TCRdb keeps only in-frame clonotypes and omits some of them. The sample lists fewer than 25,000 clones, approximately 90% occurring once. The germline V gene has CDR1 SGHTA and CDR2 FQGNSA. The J segment lost 9 bases and the V segment lost 5 bases, leaving 13 bases of the junction unmatched. The CDR3 consists of 15 residues. About this clone: Its target is not known.

This TCR derives from a woman between 35 and 75 years old with stage I lung adenocarcinoma. Sequencing was performed on peripheral blood, taken before any cancer treatment. The chain combines TRBV7-2 with TRBJ1-3; 7 bases line up with TRBD1. This CDR3 reads CASSRGQPELSTIYF. In DNA form, the CDR3 reads TGTGCCAGCAGCAGGGGACAGCCAGAACTTAGCACCATATATTTT.